This is a list of T cell receptor beta chains from one sample in a study of Graves' ophthalmopathy and Graves' hyperthyroidism. TCRdb reprocessed the multiplex PCR reads via MiXCR and lists one record per CDR3 protein. The sample contains about half a million distinct CDR3 sequences, about 15% of which appear only once. The sequencing input was blood. Receptors originate from a woman in her twenties or thirties with Graves' ophthalmopathy. The CDR3 runs from the conserved cysteine through the conserved F or W. Fields, in order: J gene, V gene, CDR3 protein.

j_call: TRBJ1-2
v_call: TRBV30
cdr3_aa: CAWRTVYGYTF

j_call: TRBJ1-5
v_call: TRBV7-8
cdr3_aa: CASSSPEQNQPQHF

j_call: TRBJ2-7
v_call: TRBV20-1
cdr3_aa: CSARDSLFGGRGFGGEQYF

j_call: TRBJ2-5
v_call: TRBV2
cdr3_aa: CASREWTDEVETQYF

j_call: TRBJ1-2
v_call: TRBV29-1
cdr3_aa: CSVALTINYGYTF

j_call: TRBJ2-2
v_call: TRBV5-1
cdr3_aa: CASSAGRDSNTGELFF

j_call: TRBJ2-7
v_call: TRBV12-3/TRBV12-4
cdr3_aa: CASRRNHKGQCF

j_call: TRBJ2-2
v_call: TRBV5-1
cdr3_aa: CASRSSGGTTGELFF

j_call: TRBJ1-1
v_call: TRBV29-1
cdr3_aa: CSGGDRRGANTEAFF

j_call: TRBJ2-7
v_call: TRBV2
cdr3_aa: CASSDPPTLGQHYEQYF